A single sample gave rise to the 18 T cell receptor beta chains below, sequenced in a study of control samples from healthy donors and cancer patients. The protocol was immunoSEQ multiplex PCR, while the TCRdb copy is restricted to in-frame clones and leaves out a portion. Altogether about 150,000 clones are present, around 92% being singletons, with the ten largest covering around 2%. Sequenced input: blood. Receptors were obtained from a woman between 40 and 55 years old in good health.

The CDR3 here is CASSKEQLTDTQYF. CDR3 coding DNA: TGTGCCAGTAGTAAAGAGCAGCTCACAGATACGCAGTATTTT. This chain connects TRBV19 to TRBJ2-3; D remains ambiguous. The CDR3 totals 14 residues. Germline V CDR1 and CDR2: LNHDA, SQIVND (reference sequence). Trimming removed 4 bases from V and 2 bases from J, with 10 bases in between.

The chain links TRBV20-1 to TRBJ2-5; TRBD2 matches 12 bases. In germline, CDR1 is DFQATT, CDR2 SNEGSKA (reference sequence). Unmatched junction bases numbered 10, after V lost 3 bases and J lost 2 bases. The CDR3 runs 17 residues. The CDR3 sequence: CSASFTSGGLPQETQYF. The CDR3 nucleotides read TGCAGTGCTAGTTTTACTAGCGGGGGGTTACCTCAAGAGACCCAGTACTTC.

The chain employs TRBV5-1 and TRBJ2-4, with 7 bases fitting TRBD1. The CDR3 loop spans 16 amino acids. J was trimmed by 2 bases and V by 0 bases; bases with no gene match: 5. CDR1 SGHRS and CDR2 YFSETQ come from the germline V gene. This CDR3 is CASSLGDRTTKNIQYF. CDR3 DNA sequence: TGCGCCAGCAGCTTGGGGGACAGAACTACCAAAAACATTCAGTACTTC.

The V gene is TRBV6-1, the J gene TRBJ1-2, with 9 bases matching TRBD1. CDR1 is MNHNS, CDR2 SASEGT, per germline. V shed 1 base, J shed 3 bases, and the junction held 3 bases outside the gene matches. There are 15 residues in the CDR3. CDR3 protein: CASSEGDREYYGYTF. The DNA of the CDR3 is TGTGCCAGCAGTGAAGGGGACAGGGAGTACTATGGCTACACCTTC.

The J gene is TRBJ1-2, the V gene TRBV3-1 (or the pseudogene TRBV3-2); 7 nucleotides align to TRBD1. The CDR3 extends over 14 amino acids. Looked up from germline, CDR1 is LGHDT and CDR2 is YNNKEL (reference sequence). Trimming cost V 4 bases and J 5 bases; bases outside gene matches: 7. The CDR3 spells CASSPDRADYGYTF. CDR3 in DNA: TGTGCCAGCAGCCCCGACAGGGCTGATTATGGCTACACCTTC.

CDR3 in DNA: TGTGCCAGCAGTGAAGGGGGCGGCGTACGCTATGGCTACACCTTC. Its translation: CASSEGGGVRYGYTF. The rearrangement joins TRBV2 to TRBJ1-2, with D possibly TRBD1 on 5 matching bases. There are 15 residues in the CDR3. Per germline, CDR1 SNHLY and CDR2 FYNNEI. With 1 base removed from V and 4 bases from J, the gap between germline ends came to 13 bases.

This CDR3 is CASSLGTGNTIYF. The CDR3 DNA follows: TGTGCCAGCTCACTTGGGACGGGAAACACCATATATTTT. The rearrangement uses TRBV18 and TRBJ1-3, with a weak D call TRBD1 (5 bases). Germline V gene lookup returns CDR1 KGHSH and CDR2 LQKENI. Trimming pared 4 bases from V and 4 bases from J, leaving 8 bases between. This CDR3 contains 13 residues.

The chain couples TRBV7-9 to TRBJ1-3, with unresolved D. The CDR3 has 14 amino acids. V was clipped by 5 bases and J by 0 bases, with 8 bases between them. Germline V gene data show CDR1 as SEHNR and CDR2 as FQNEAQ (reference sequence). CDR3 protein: CASSLQSSGNTIYF. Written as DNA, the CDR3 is TGTGCCAGCAGCCTACAGTCCTCTGGAAACACCATATATTTT. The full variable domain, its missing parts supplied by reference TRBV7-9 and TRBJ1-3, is DTGVSQNPRHKITKRGQNVTFRCDPISEHNRLYWYRQTLGQGPEFLTYFQNEAQLEKSRLLSDRFSAERPKGSFSTLEIQRTEQGDSAMYLCASSLQSSGNTIYFGEGSWLTVV.

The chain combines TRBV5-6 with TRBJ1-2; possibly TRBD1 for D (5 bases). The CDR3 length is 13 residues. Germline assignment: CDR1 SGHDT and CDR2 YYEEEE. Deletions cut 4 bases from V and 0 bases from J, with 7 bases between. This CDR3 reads CASSPGSNYGYTF. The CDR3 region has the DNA TGTGCCAGCAGCCCAGGGTCTAACTATGGCTACACCTTC.

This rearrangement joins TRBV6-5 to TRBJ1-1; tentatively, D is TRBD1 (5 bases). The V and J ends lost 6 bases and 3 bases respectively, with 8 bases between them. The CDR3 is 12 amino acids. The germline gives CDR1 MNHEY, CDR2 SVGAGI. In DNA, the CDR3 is TGTGCCAGCAGGGGACGGTACACTGAAGCTTTCTTT. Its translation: CASRGRYTEAFF.

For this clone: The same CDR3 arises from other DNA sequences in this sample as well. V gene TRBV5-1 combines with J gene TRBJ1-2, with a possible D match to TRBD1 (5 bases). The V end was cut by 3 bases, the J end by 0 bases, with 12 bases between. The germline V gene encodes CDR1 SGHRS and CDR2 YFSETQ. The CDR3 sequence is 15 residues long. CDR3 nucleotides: TGCGCCAGCAGCTCCGGGGGGTCAGCTAACTATGGCTACACCTTC. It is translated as CASSSGGSANYGYTF.

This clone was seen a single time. CDR3 coding DNA: TGTGCCAGCTCACCCGGACAGGGTTTAGTCGAGCAGTACTTC. It translates to CASSPGQGLVEQYF. The chain has TRBV18 and TRBJ2-7; 8 bases map to TRBD1. Germline V gives CDR1 KGHSH, CDR2 LQKENI. The CDR3 contains 14 residues. J gave up 6 bases and V 3 bases, and 7 bases lay outside the gene matches.

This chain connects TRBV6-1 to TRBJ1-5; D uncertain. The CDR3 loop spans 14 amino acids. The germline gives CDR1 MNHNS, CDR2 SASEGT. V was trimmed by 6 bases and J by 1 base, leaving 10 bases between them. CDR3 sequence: CASSPGRSNQPQHF. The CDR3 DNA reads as TGTGCCAGCAGCCCGGGGAGGAGCAATCAGCCCCAGCATTTT.

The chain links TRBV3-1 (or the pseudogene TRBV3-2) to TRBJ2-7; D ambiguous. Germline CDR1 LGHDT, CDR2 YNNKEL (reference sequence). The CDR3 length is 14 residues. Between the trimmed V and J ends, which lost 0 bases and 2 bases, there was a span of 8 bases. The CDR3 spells CASSQEGRTYEQYF. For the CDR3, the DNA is TGTGCCAGCAGCCAAGAGGGCAGGACCTACGAGCAGTACTTC.

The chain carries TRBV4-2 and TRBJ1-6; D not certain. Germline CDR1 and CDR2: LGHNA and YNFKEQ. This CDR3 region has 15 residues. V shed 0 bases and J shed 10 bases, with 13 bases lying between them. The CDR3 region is CASSQDSVGLSPLHF. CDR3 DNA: TGTGCCAGCAGCCAAGACTCTGTAGGTTTATCACCCCTCCACTTT.

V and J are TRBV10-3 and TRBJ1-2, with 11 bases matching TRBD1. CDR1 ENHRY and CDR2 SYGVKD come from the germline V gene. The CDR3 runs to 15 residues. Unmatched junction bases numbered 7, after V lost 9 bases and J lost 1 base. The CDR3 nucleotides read TGTGCCATTGGGACAGGGGGGATAAATAACTATGGCTACACCTTC. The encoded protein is CAIGTGGINNYGYTF.

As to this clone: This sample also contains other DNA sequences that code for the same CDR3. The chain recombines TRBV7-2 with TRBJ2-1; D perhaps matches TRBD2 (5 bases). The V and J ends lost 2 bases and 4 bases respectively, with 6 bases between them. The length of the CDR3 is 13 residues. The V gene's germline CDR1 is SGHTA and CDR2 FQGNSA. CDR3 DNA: TGTGCCAGCAGCTTAACGGGGTACAATGAGCAGTTCTTC. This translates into CASSLTGYNEQFF. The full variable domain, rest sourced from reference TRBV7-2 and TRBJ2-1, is GAGVSQSPSNKVTEKGKDVELRCDPISGHTALYWYRQSLGQGLEFLIYFQGNSAPDKSGLPSDRFSAERTGGSVSTLTIQRTQQEDSAVYLCASSLTGYNEQFFGPGTRLTVL.

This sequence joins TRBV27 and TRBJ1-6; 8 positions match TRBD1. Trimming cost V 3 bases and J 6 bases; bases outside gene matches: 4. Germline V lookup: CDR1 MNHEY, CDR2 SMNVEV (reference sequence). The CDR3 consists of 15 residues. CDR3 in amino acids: CASSFRTGFNSPLHF. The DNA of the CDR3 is TGTGCCAGCAGTTTTCGGACAGGGTTTAATTCACCCCTCCACTTT.